These T cell receptor beta chains were read from a single sample in a study of blood T cell repertoires in COVID-19. Sequenced by immunoSEQ multiplex PCR; TCRdb stores in-frame clones only, minus some. In the table there are over 60,000 clones, approximately 90% of which are singletons. The sample consisted of peripheral blood. The receptor set was obtained from an elderly woman with active COVID-19. The CDR3 runs from the conserved cysteine through the conserved F or W. D genes are given only for firm matches. Clone size is given for some rows only: seen once, a few or many times, or a class if the clone is expanded.

V	J	size	length	D	DNA	CDR3
TRBV7-2	TRBJ2-3	-	13	-	TGTGCCAGCAGCCCTGACCTCGGGGATACGCAGTATTTT	CASSPDLGDTQYF
TRBV4-3	TRBJ2-7	once	13	-	TGCGCCAGCAAGGACAGTAGGACATTCGAGCAGTACTTC	CASKDSRTFEQYF
TRBV7-3	TRBJ2-7	-	14	TRBD2	TGTGCCAGCAGCTTAACCCTGACTAGCACCGAGCAGTACTTC	CASSLTLTSTEQYF
TRBV5-4	TRBJ2-3	-	18	-	TGTGCCAGTCCCTCATGGAGGAGACGAGGTTTGGTCGCAGATACGCAGTATTTT	CASPSWRRRGLVADTQYF
TRBV4-2	TRBJ2-2	-	17	TRBD2	TGTGCCAGCAGCCAAGAATGGACTAGCGGGAATTCGGGGGAGCTGTTTTTT	CASSQEWTSGNSGELFF
TRBV12-2	TRBJ1-6	-	14	-	TGTGCAAGTCGCATTGGACAGGGAAATTCACCCCTCCACTTT	CASRIGQGNSPLHF
TRBV5-1	TRBJ2-7	-	15	TRBD1	TGCGCCAGCAGCTCCACCGGGACAGGGTACTACGAGCAGTACTTC	CASSSTGTGYYEQYF
TRBV7-9	TRBJ2-3	-	15	-	TGTGCCAGCAGCTCCCAGGGAGGTAGTACAGATACGCAGTATTTT	CASSSQGGSTDTQYF
TRBV7-2	TRBJ2-5	-	14	-	TGTGCCAGCAGCTGGGCTGGAGGGATTGAGACCCAGTACTTC	CASSWAGGIETQYF
TRBV18	TRBJ2-1	-	15	-	TGTGCCAGCTCATCTCGGGACTGGATCTACAATGAGCAGTTCTTC	CASSSRDWIYNEQFF
TRBV15	TRBJ1-4	-	16	TRBD1	TGTGCCACCAGCAGGGATCCAGGACAGGGAAATGAAAAACTGTTTTTT	CATSRDPGQGNEKLFF
TRBV7-2	TRBJ2-1	-	14	-	TGTGCCAGCAGCTCCCATATGGGCAGGAATGAGCAGTTCTTC	CASSSHMGRNEQFF
TRBV7-7	TRBJ2-3	-	15	TRBD2	TGTGCCAGCAGCCGAAGCGGGAGTCGCACAGATACGCAGTATTTT	CASSRSGSRTDTQYF
TRBV20-1	TRBJ2-3	-	14	TRBD2	TGCAGTGCTAGTAACCCACTAGCGAGGACTACGCAGTATTTT	CSASNPLARTTQYF
TRBV12-2	TRBJ2-7	-	15	-	TGTGCAAGTCGCTTAGCAGCGGGAGGGCCTCACGAGCAGTACTTC	CASRLAAGGPHEQYF
TRBV11-3	TRBJ2-7	-	13	-	TGTGCCAGCAGCTTAGGCAGAGCGCGAGAGCAGTACTTC	CASSLGRAREQYF